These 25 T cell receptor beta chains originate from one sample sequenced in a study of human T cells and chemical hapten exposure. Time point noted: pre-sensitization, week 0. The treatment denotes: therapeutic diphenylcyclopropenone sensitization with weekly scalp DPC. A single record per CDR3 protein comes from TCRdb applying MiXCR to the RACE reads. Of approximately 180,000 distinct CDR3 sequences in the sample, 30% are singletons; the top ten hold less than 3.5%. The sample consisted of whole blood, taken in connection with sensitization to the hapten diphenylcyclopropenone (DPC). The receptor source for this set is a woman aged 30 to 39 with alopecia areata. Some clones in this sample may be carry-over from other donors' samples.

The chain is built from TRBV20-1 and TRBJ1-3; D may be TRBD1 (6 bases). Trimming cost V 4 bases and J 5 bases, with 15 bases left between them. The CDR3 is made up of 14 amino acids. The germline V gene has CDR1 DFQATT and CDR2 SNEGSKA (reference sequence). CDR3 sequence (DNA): TGCAGTGCTATTTCTCCGGGACATAGAAACACCATATATTTT. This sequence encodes CSAISPGHRNTIYF.

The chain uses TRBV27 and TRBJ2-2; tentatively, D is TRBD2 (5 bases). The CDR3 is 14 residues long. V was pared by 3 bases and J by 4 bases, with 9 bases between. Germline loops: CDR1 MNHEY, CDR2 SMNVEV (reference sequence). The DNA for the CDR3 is TGTGCCAGCAGTTTGGAGGCGCTCACCGGGGAGCTGTTTTTT. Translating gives CASSLEALTGELFF.

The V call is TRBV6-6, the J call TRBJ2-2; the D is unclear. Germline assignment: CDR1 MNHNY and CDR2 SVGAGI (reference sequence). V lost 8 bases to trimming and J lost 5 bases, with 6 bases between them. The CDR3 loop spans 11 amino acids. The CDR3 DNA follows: TGTGCCAGCGAGGCTACCGGGGAGCTGTTTTTT. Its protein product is CASEATGELFF.

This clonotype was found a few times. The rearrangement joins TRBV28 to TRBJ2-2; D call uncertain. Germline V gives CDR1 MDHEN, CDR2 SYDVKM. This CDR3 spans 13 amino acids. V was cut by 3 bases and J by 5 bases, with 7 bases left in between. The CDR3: CASSFPVTGELFF. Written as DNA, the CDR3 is TGTGCCAGCAGTTTCCCTGTAACCGGGGAGCTGTTTTTT.

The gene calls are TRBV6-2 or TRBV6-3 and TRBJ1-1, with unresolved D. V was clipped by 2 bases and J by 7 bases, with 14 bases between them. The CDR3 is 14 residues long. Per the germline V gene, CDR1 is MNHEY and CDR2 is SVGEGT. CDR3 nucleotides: TGTGCCAGCAGTTACAGTCGGGTTTGGGGTGAAGCTTTCTTT. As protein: CASSYSRVWGEAFF.

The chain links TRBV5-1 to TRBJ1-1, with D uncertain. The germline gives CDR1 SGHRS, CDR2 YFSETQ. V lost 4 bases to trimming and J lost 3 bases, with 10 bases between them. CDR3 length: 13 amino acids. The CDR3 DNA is TGCGCCAGCAGCACAAGGATGGACACTGAAGCTTTCTTT. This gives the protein CASSTRMDTEAFF.

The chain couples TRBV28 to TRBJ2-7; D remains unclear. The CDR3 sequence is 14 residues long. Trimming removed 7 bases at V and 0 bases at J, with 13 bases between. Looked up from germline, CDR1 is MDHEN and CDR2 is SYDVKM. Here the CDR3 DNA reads TGTGCCAGCACCCTACGTGGCGGCTCCTACGAGCAGTACTTC. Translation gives CASTLRGGSYEQYF. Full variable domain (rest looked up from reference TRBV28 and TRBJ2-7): DVKVTQSSRYLVKRTGEKVFLECVQDMDHENMFWYRQDPGLGLRLIYFSYDVKMKEKGDIPEGYSVSREKKERFSLILESASTNQTSMYLCASTLRGGSYEQYFGPGTRLTVT.

The CDR3, as DNA: TGTGCCAGCAAAGGCAGTCAGATCGGGGAGCTGTTTTTT. Amino acid sequence: CASKGSQIGELFF. The J gene is TRBJ2-2, the V gene TRBV6-2 or TRBV6-3; D is unresolved. V gave up 7 bases and J gave up 7 bases, with 13 bases separating them. Germline V gene sequence: CDR1 MNHEY, CDR2 SVGEGT. The CDR3 has 13 amino acids.

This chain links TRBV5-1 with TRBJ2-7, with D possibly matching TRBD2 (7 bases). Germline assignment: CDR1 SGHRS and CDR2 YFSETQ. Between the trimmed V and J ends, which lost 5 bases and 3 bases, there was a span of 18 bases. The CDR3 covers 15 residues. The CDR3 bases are TGCGCCAGCAGTACTCTGGCGGGGGCCTTCTACGAGCAGTACTTC. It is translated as CASSTLAGAFYEQYF.

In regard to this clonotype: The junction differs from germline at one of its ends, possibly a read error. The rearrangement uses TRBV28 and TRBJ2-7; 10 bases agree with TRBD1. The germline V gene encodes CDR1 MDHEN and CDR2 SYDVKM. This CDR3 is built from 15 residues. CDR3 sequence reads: CAGSSGDRGSYEQYF. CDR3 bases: TGTGCCGGCAGTTCGGGGGACAGGGGCTCCTACGAGCAGTACTTC.

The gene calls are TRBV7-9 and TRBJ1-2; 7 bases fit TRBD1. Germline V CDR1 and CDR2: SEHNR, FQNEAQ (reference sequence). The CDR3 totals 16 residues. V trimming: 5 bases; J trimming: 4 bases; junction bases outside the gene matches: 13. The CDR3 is CASSLRQGQGVYGYTF. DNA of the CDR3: TGTGCCAGCAGCCTCCGACAGGGCCAAGGCGTCTATGGCTACACCTTC.

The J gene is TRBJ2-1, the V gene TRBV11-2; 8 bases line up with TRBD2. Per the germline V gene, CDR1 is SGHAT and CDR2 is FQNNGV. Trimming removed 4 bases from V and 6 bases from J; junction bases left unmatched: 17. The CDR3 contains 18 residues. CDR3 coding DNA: TGTGCCAGCAGCTCTTTAGGACTAGCCTCCCCCTTACTCAATGAGCAGTTCTTC. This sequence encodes CASSSLGLASPLLNEQFF.

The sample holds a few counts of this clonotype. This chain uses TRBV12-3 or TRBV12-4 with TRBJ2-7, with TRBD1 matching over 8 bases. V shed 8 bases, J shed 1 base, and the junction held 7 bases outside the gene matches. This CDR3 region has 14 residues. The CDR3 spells CASARGQESYEQYF. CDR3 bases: TGTGCCAGCGCTAGGGGACAGGAATCCTACGAGCAGTACTTC.

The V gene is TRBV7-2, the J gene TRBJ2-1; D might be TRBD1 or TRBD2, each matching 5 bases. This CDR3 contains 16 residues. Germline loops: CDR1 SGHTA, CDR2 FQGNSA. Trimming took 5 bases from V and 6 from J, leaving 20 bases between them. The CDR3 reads CASSPGRLGTINEQFF. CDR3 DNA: TGTGCCAGCAGCCCCGGGCGATTGGGGACGATCAATGAGCAGTTCTTC.

The CDR3 nucleotides are TGTGCCAGCAGTCTGGTCGGGACAGGGTCACGAACTTTCTCTGGAAACACCATATATTTT. Translation: CASSLVGTGSRTFSGNTIYF. The chain has TRBV6-1 and TRBJ1-3; 9 positions agree with TRBD1. The CDR3 spans 20 residues. The germline V gene has CDR1 MNHNS and CDR2 SASEGT. V gave up 5 bases and J gave up 0 bases; unmatched junction bases: 17.

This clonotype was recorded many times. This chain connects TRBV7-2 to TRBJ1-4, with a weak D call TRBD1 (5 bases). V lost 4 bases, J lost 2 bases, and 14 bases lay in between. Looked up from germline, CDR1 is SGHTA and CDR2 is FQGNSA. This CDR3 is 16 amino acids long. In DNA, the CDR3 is TGTGCCAGCAGCTCAAGTCGGGGGGTTACTAATGAAAAACTGTTTTTT. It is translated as CASSSSRGVTNEKLFF.

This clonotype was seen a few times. This CDR3 reads CASTSSGQLYGYTF. The CDR3 nucleotides are TGTGCCAGCACCTCCTCAGGGCAGCTCTATGGCTACACCTTC. The J gene is TRBJ1-2, the V gene TRBV7-8; D is possibly TRBD1 (5 bases). The germline gives CDR1 SGHVS, CDR2 FQNEAQ. This CDR3 is built from 14 residues. V lost 7 bases, J lost 4 bases, and 16 bases lay in between.

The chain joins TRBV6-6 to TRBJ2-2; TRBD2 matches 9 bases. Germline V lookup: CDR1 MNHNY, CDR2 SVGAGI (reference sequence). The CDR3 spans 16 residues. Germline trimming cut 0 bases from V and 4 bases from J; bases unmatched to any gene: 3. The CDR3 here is CASSYSVAGATGELFF. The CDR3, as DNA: TGTGCCAGCAGTTACTCTGTAGCGGGAGCCACCGGGGAGCTGTTTTTT.

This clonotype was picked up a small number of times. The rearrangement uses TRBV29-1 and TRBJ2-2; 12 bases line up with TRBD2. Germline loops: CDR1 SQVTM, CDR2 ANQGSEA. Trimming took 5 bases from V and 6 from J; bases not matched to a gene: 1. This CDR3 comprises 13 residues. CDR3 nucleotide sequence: TGCAGCGTTCTAGCGGGGGGGTCCGGGGAGCTGTTTTTT. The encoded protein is CSVLAGGSGELFF.

Here the CDR3 reads CASSVEGNSYEQYF. CDR3 nucleotides: TGTGCCAGCAGCGTAGAGGGGAACTCCTACGAGCAGTACTTC. The rearrangement joins TRBV9 to TRBJ2-7, with a weak D call TRBD1 (5 bases). Between the trimmed V and J ends, which lost 0 bases and 0 bases, there was a span of 7 bases. The CDR3 runs to 14 residues. Germline V CDR1 and CDR2: SGDLS, YYNGEE.

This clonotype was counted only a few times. The CDR3 is CASSASLGGGDYEQYF. CDR3 DNA: TGTGCCAGCAGCGCATCCCTAGGGGGGGGAGACTACGAGCAGTACTTC. The chain employs TRBV7-2 and TRBJ2-7, with D tentatively TRBD2 (7 bases). The CDR3 sequence is 16 residues long. The V and J ends lost 5 bases and 3 bases respectively, with 20 bases between them. CDR1 SGHTA and CDR2 FQGNSA come from the germline V gene. The complete variable domain, with remaining parts taken from reference TRBV7-2 and TRBJ2-7, reads GAGVSQSPSNKVTEKGKDVELRCDPISGHTALYWYRQSLGQGLEFLIYFQGNSAPDKSGLPSDRFSAERTGGSVSTLTIQRTQQEDSAVYLCASSASLGGGDYEQYFGPGTRLTVT.

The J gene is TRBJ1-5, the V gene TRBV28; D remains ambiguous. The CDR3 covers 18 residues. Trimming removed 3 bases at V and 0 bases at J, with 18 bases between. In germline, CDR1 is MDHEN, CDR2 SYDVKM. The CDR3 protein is CASSFGRSTSPSNQPQHF. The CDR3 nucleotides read TGTGCCAGCAGTTTTGGGAGGTCGACATCCCCTAGCAATCAGCCCCAGCATTTT.

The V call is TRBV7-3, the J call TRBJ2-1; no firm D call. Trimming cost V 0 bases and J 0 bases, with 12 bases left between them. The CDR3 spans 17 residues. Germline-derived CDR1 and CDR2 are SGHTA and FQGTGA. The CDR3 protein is CASSLTGRPSSYNEQFF. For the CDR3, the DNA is TGTGCCAGCAGCTTAACAGGACGACCGAGCTCCTACAATGAGCAGTTCTTC.

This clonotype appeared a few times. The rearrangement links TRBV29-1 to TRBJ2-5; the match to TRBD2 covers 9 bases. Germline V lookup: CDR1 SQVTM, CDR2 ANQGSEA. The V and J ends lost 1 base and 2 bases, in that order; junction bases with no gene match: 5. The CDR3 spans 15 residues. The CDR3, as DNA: TGCAGCGTTGAAGGAGCGGGGGGCCAACAAGAGACCCAGTACTTC. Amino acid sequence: CSVEGAGGQQETQYF.

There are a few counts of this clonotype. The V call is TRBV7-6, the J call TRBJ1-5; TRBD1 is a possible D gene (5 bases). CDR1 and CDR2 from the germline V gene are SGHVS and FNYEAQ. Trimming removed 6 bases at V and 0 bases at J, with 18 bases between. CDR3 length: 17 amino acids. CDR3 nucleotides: TGTGCCAGCAGTTCAATGAGTGGCAGGGTTAGCAATCAGCCCCAGCATTTT. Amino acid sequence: CASSSMSGRVSNQPQHF.